The present TCR beta chain was sequenced within a study of T cells in Graves' hyperthyroidism and ophthalmopathy. Study results and caveats: Ophthalmopathy was separated from stable hyperthyroidism by a 13 V-J model. It was a median around 6 months before onset that the model predicted ophthalmopathy.

The CDR3 sequence is 16 residues long. V shed 5 bases and J shed 6 bases, with 19 bases lying between them. Patients were excluded for uncontrolled infection, other autoimmune disease, pregnancy or lactation. Clinical symptoms, serum thyroxine and TRAb, thyroid ultrasound and orbital computed tomography together formed the diagnostic basis. What was amplified from RNA transcripts were TCR beta CDR3 regions. First-round RT-PCR of the TCR CDR3 relied on the HTBI primer set. TCRdb called the multiplex PCR reads again in MiXCR, with one record for every CDR3 protein. The sample gives hundreds of thousands of distinct CDR3 sequences, 45% of which show up once; about 7.7% is in the top ten. This clonotype was observed a few times. Antigen unknown.

The clonotype comes from an adult man with Graves' disease, either hyperthyroidism or ophthalmopathy (not recorded which). The chain carries TRBV12-3 or TRBV12-4 and TRBJ1-4, with D hard to call. Source material: peripheral blood or thyroid tissue (not recorded which). This CDR3 reads CASSPTGHQTDEKLFF. The DNA for the CDR3 is TGTGCCAGCAGTCCCACGGGCCATCAGACCGATGAAAAACTGTTTTTT.